The T cell receptor (beta chain) described here comes from a study of identical twins. Study-wide results and caveats: Among monozygotic twins, out-of-frame TCR alpha sharing exceeded what models predicted.

About this clonotype itself: Its antigen is unidentified.

MiXCR, run by TCRdb on the 5' RACE reads, gives a single entry per CDR3 protein. The sample shows about 700,000 distinct CDR3 sequences, under 9% of them seen only once. CDR1 is MDHEN and CDR2 is SYDVKM in the germline V gene. V lost 6 bases and J lost 3; bases outside the gene matches: 21. CDR3 length: 19 residues. The sample also formed part of further work on yellow fever vaccine responses in identical twins.

Sequences were obtained from PBMCs. This clonotype was obtained from a woman aged 18-29 years in good health. The V and J genes are TRBV28 and TRBJ2-7, with 9 bases matching TRBD1. Here the CDR3 DNA reads TGTGCCAGCAGACGCAGGGGTACAGGGGGCTGGCGGGATCACTACGAGCAGTACTTC. Encoded protein: CASRRRGTGGWRDHYEQYF.